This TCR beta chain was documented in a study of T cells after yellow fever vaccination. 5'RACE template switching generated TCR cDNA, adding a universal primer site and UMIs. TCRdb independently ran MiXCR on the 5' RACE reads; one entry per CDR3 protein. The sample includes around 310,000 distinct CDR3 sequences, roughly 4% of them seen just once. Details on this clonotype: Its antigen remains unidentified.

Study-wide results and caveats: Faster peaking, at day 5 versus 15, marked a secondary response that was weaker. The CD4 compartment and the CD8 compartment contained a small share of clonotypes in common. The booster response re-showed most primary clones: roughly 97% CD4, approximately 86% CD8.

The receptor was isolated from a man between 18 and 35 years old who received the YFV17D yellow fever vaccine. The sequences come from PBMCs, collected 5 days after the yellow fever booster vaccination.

CDR3 DNA: TGCGCCAGCAGCTTGGCCCGGGGGGGCCATAATTCACCCCTCCACTTT. Amino acid sequence: CASSLARGGHNSPLHF. This sequence joins TRBV5-1 and TRBJ1-6, with D possibly matching TRBD1 (6 bases). With 0 bases removed from V and 5 bases from J, the gap between germline ends came to 12 bases. Germline V lookup: CDR1 SGHRS, CDR2 YFSETQ. There are 16 residues in the CDR3.